Detailed here is one T cell receptor beta chain. What it recognizes is unknown. The junction and the germline gene differ at one end; a read error may be behind it. Original processing methods: Across samples, TCR counts had a median of around 100,000 and ranged from 23,224 to 690,600. TCRdb redid the calling of the RACE reads with MiXCR, one entry per CDR3 protein. The V and J calls come from TCRdb's annotation, not from the publication. The profile shows 100,000 or so distinct CDR3 sequences, 34% of them singletons. Germline V CDR1 and CDR2: SSHAT, FNYEAQ (reference sequence). The CDR3 runs to 14 residues. This specimen belongs to a study of human T cells and chemical hapten exposure. General study points: Significantly more large CDR3 similarity clusters were formed by expanded TCRs than by controls. Since the donors had alopecia, their immune response may not be the same as that of healthy people.

Time point reported: patch test 3, about 24 weeks after DPC sensitization. The treatment was: therapeutic diphenylcyclopropenone sensitization with weekly scalp DPC. This receptor was taken from a man in his forties with alopecia areata. Some clones in this sample may be carry-over from other donors' samples. V gene TRBV7-7 combines with J gene TRBJ2-5, with D unclear. Material: whole blood, obtained in connection with sensitization to the hapten diphenylcyclopropenone (DPC). The CDR3 DNA reads TGTGCTAGCAGCTTAGGATCAGTACAAGAGACCCAGTACTTC. Encoded protein: CASSLGSVQETQYF. The full variable domain, rest sourced from reference TRBV7-7 and TRBJ2-5, is GAGVSQSPRYKVTKRGQDVTLRCDPISSHATLYWYQQALGQGPEFLTYFNYEAQPDKSGLPSDRFSAERPEGSISTLTIQRTEQRDSAMYRCASSLGSVQETQYFGPGTRLLVL.